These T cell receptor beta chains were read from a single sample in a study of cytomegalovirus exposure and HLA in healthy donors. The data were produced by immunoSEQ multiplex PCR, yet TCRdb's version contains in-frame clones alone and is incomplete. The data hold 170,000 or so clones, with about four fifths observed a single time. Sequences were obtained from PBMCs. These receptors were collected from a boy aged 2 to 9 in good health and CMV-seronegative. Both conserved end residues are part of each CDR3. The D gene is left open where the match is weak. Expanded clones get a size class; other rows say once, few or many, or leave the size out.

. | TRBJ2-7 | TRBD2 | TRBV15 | CATSRELAAYEQYF | TGTGCCACCAGCAGAGAACTAGCGGCCTACGAGCAGTACTTC
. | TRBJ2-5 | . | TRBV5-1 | CASSLDFSRDTQETQYF | TGCGCCAGCAGCTTGGACTTCTCGCGGGATACACAAGAGACCCAGTACTTC
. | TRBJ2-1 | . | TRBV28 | CASSLNPPTEPFF | TGTGCCAGCAGTTTAAATCCCCCGACAGAACCGTTCTTC
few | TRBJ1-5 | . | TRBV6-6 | CASSHGGGNQPQHF | TGTGCCAGCAGCCACGGGGGTGGCAATCAGCCCCAGCATTTT
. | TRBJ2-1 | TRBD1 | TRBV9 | CASGRQGRNEQFF | TGTGCCAGCGGAAGACAGGGTAGGAATGAGCAGTTCTTC
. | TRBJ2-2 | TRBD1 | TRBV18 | CASSPGAGGDLHLTGELFF | TGTGCCAGCTCACCAGGGGCAGGGGGCGATCTACATCTCACCGGGGAGCTGTTTTTT
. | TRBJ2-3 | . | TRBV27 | CASSLYGGSSTDTQYF | TGTGCCAGCAGTTTATACGGAGGCAGTAGCACAGATACGCAGTATTTT
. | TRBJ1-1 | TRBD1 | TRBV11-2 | CASSGRTGSTEAFF | TGTGCCAGCAGCGGAAGGACAGGGTCCACTGAAGCTTTCTTT
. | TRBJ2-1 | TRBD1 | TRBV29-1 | CSVAPPGQGVLGSYNEQFF | TGCAGCGTTGCTCCACCGGGACAGGGGGTTCTTGGCTCCTACAATGAGCAGTTCTTC
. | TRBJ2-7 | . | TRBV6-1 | CASSGRGRRGHEQYF | TGTGCCAGCAGTGGGAGGGGCAGGAGGGGGCACGAGCAGTACTTC
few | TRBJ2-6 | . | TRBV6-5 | CASSYRHSSGANVLTF | TGTGCCAGCAGTTACAGGCACAGCTCTGGGGCCAACGTCCTGACTTTC
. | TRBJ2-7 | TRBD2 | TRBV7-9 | CASSLISSGSSYEQYF | TGTGCCAGCAGCCTTATTTCTAGCGGGAGCTCCTACGAGCAGTACTTC
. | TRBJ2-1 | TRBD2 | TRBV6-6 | CASSSTTSGLYNEQFF | TGTGCCAGCAGTTCCACGACTAGCGGGCTTTACAATGAGCAGTTCTTC
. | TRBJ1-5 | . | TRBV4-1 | CASSQVQGNQPQHF | TGCGCCAGCAGCCAAGTGCAGGGCAATCAGCCCCAGCATTTT
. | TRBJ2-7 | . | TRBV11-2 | CASSLVMRVSYEQYF | TGTGCCAGCAGCTTAGTTATGCGGGTCTCCTACGAGCAGTACTTC
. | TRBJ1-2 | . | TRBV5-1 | CASTLTGGDYGYTF | TGCGCCAGCACCTTGACAGGTGGGGACTATGGCTACACCTTC
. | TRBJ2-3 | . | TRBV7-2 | CASSPGYTQYF | TGTGCCAGCAGCCCCGGTTATACGCAGTATTTT
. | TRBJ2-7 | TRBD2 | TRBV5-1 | CASSFPAGVIQAEQYF | TGCGCCAGCAGCTTCCCAGCGGGAGTCATTCAGGCCGAGCAGTACTTC
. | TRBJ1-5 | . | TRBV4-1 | CASSRTVQGNQPQHF | TGCGCCAGCAGCCGAACAGTACAGGGCAATCAGCCCCAGCATTTT
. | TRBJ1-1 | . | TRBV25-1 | CASSEAPRGTEAFF | TGTGCCAGCAGTGAGGCCCCCAGGGGCACTGAAGCTTTCTTT
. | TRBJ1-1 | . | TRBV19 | CASSIRGLLYTEAFF | TGTGCCAGTAGTATTAGGGGACTCCTCTACACTGAAGCTTTCTTT
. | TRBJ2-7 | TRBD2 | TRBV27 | CASSLYPSGLAGGEQYF | TGTGCCAGCAGTTTATATCCCTCGGGACTAGCGGGAGGAGAGCAGTACTTC
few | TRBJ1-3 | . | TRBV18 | CASSPVTVSGNTIYF | TGTGCCAGCTCACCAGTTACAGTCTCTGGAAACACCATATATTTT
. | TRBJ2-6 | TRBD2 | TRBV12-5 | CASGLVPGTSGRAGANVLTF | TGTGCTAGTGGTTTGGTCCCCGGGACCTCCGGGAGGGCTGGGGCCAACGTCCTGACTTTC
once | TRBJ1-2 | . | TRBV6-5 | CASSYPGTYGYTF | TGTGCCAGCAGTTACCCAGGAACCTATGGCTACACCTTC
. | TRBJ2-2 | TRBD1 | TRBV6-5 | CASSWGQGFTGELFF | TGTGCCAGCAGTTGGGGACAGGGATTCACCGGGGAGCTGTTTTTT
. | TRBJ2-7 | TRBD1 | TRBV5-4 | CASSLGGQGGYEQYF | TGTGCCAGCAGCTTGGGAGGACAGGGGGGCTACGAGCAGTACTTC
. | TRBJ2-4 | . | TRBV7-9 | CAGGAGSGSKNIQYF | TGTGCCGGGGGGGCGGGGAGCGGGTCCAAAAACATTCAGTACTTC
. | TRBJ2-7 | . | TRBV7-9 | CASSSLRVLPYEQYF | TGTGCCAGCAGCTCCCTGAGAGTTCTCCCCTACGAGCAGTACTTC